One T cell receptor beta chain is described in this entry. In the study's own analysis: Estimates of nucleated cell counts were drawn from the amplification of reference gene primers. The assay was immunoSEQ multiplex PCR, and TCRdb's table has in-frame clones only and misses some. V and J calls and clone size follow that table, whereas D and trimming were derived from the DNA. This sample carries 140,000 to 150,000 clones, approximately 80% of them seen once, and the ten largest clones take roughly 2.9%. The data originate from a study of blood T cell repertoires in COVID-19. Study-wide context: Some COVID-19 samples were acute and others convalescent; all came from the United States, Italy and Spain. Nucleic acid was either cDNA or gDNA, and it came from T cells, B-cell-depleted T cells, or PBMCs.

Germline CDR1 SQVTM, CDR2 ANQGSEA. The length of the CDR3 is 12 residues. The V gene end was trimmed by 6 bases and the J gene end by 4 bases; junction bases not matched to a gene: 3. The genes are TRBV29-1 and TRBJ2-7; 10 nucleotides match TRBD1. Sequencing was done on a sample of peripheral blood. The TCR comes from a woman in her forties with active or convalescent COVID-19. DNA for the CDR3: TGCAGCGTCCGGGACAGGGGTTACGAGCAGTACTTC. It yields the protein CSVRDRGYEQYF.